These 6 T cell receptor beta chains share one sample of origin, sequenced in a study of blood T cell repertoires in COVID-19. The table came from immunoSEQ multiplex PCR; TCRdb's copy has only in-frame clones and leaves some out. Of more than 300,000 clones in the sample, roughly 90% were seen once. The sequencing sample was made of peripheral blood. These receptors were collected from a man younger than 30 who had recovered from COVID-19.

This chain uses TRBV3-1 (or the pseudogene TRBV3-2) with TRBJ2-1; D unclear. With 6 bases removed from V and 3 bases from J, the gap between germline ends came to 15 bases. The CDR3 extends over 15 amino acids. Germline CDR1 reads LGHDT; CDR2 reads YNNKEL (reference sequence). The CDR3 DNA is TGTGCCAGCAGTAGTACAGTTTTAGTCTACAATGAGCAGTTCTTC. Amino acids: CASSSTVLVYNEQFF.

This chain connects TRBV3-1 (or the pseudogene TRBV3-2) to TRBJ2-1, with D possibly being TRBD2 (6 bases). Germline lookup yields CDR1 LGHDT and CDR2 YNNKEL (reference sequence). The V and J ends lost 5 bases and 4 bases respectively, with 21 bases between them. The CDR3 runs to 17 residues. This CDR3 reads CASSTYREIKAYNEQFF. For the CDR3, the DNA is TGTGCCAGCAGCACGTACCGGGAGATAAAGGCTTACAATGAGCAGTTCTTC.

The rearrangement joins TRBV19 to TRBJ2-1; 7 bases match TRBD1. From germline, CDR1 is LNHDA and CDR2 SQIVND (reference sequence). The length of the CDR3 is 16 residues. After removal of 6 bases from V and 7 bases from J, the junction contained 15 bases not matched to a gene. CDR3 sequence reads: CASSAAADRVGNEQFF. DNA of the CDR3: TGTGCCAGTAGCGCCGCCGCCGACAGGGTTGGGAATGAGCAGTTCTTC. Full variable domain (remainder filled in from reference TRBV19 and TRBJ2-1): DGGITQSPKYLFRKEGQNVTLSCEQNLNHDAMYWYRQDPGQGLRLIYYSQIVNDFQKGDIAEGYSVSREKKESFPLTVTSAQKNPTAFYLCASSAAADRVGNEQFFGPGTRLTVL.

The chain joins TRBV29-1 to TRBJ2-1, with 8 positions matching TRBD2. The CDR3 length is 15 residues. V shed 3 bases, J shed 0 bases, and the junction held 4 bases outside the gene matches. Germline loops: CDR1 SQVTM, CDR2 ANQGSEA. In DNA form, the CDR3 reads TGCAGCGTTGACGGCGGGAGGAGCTCCTACAATGAGCAGTTCTTC. It is translated as CSVDGGRSSYNEQFF.

The chain uses TRBV9 and TRBJ2-2, with D tentatively TRBD2 (5 bases). Germline loops: CDR1 SGDLS, CDR2 YYNGEE. V was shortened by 4 bases and J by 4 bases, with 8 bases between the two germline ends. The CDR3 is 13 amino acids. The CDR3, as DNA: TGTGCCAGCAGCCCCCGGGGCACCGGGGAGCTGTTTTTT. Translated, it gives CASSPRGTGELFF.

J is TRBJ2-7 and V is TRBV13; D gene unclear. CDR3 size: 11 residues. CDR1 is PRHDT, CDR2 FYEKMQ, per germline (reference sequence). Between the trimmed V and J ends, which lost 2 bases and 5 bases, there was a span of 4 bases. CDR3 in amino acids: CASSLSHEQYF. The DNA for the CDR3 is TGTGCCAGCAGCTTAAGCCACGAGCAGTACTTC.